A selection of T cell receptor beta chains follows, all from one sample in a study of T-cell reconstitution after alpha-beta-depleted transplantation in children. TCRdb independently ran MiXCR on the PCR reads; one entry per CDR3 protein. This table has roughly 400,000 distinct CDR3 sequences, 20% appearing once. Specimen: PBMCs from the stem cell graft donor, collected from the stem cell graft. These receptors were collected from a human donor who donated a stem cell graft to a child with acute myeloid leukemia. The CDR3 runs from the conserved cysteine through the conserved F or W. A D gene is named only where the DNA matches it firmly. A row's size may be missing; if present it is once, few, many or a size class.

D gene	clone size	V gene	CDR3 length	J gene	CDR3 DNA	CDR3 protein
TRBD2	-	TRBV15	14	TRBJ2-1	TGTGCCACCAGCCGTAGCGGGTTTAACAATGAGCAGTTCTTC	CATSRSGFNNEQFF
TRBD1	few	TRBV28	15	TRBJ1-1	TGTGCCAGCAGTCCCATTCCGACAGGGAGGGCTGAAGCTTTCTTT	CASSPIPTGRAEAFF
TRBD1	many	TRBV29-1	14	TRBJ2-4	TGCAGCGTTGAGGTTTTGGGACAGGGAAACATTCAGTACTTC	CSVEVLGQGNIQYF
TRBD2	-	TRBV15	18	TRBJ2-1	TGTGCCACCAGCCCGGGACTAGCGGAGGGCAAGATCTACAATGAGCAGTTCTTC	CATSPGLAEGKIYNEQFF
TRBD2	few	TRBV20-1	14	TRBJ2-3	TGCAGTGCTAGTTCGCTAGCGGGAAGGGATACGCAGTATTTT	CSASSLAGRDTQYF
-	-	TRBV13	14	TRBJ2-7	TGTGCCAGCAGCAAGGACGGCCTCTCCTACGAGCAGTACTTC	CASSKDGLSYEQYF
-	many	TRBV20-1	14	TRBJ1-2	TGCAGTGCCACCGACCCCAGGTCCGGCTATGGCTACACCTTC	CSATDPRSGYGYTF
TRBD2	few	TRBV28	15	TRBJ2-1	TGTGCCAGCAGTCTACGACGGGGGGTACACAATGAGCAGTTCTTC	CASSLRRGVHNEQFF
-	few	TRBV28	13	TRBJ2-3	TGTGCCAGCACCTCGACCCCCACAGATACGCAGTATTTT	CASTSTPTDTQYF
-	few	TRBV10-3	11	TRBJ1-5	TGTGCCATCGGGGCGGATCAGCCCCAGCATTTT	CAIGADQPQHF
-	-	TRBV27	15	TRBJ2-1	TGTGCCAGCAGCACCGGTACTCGTTCCTACAATGAGCAGTTCTTC	CASSTGTRSYNEQFF
-	-	TRBV12-3/TRBV12-4	12	TRBJ2-2	TGTGCCAGCAGAAAGGGGCCCGGGGAGCTGTTTTTT	CASRKGPGELFF
-	many	TRBV7-2	13	TRBJ2-7	TGTGCCAGCAGGCCTCCCATCTCCTACGAGCAGTACTTC	CASRPPISYEQYF
TRBD2	few	TRBV7-9	14	TRBJ2-5	TGTGCCAGCAGCTCCCAGCTAGCGGGAGTGCCCCAGTACTTC	CASSSQLAGVPQYF
TRBD2	-	TRBV27	16	TRBJ2-7	TGTGCCAGCAGTTTACAACCAGCGGGAACGGGGTACGAGCAGTACTTC	CASSLQPAGTGYEQYF
TRBD2	-	TRBV20-1	17	TRBJ2-7	TGCTGTGCTAGAGACCCCGGGCCCAGCGGGAGAAACGATGGGCAGTACTTC	CCARDPGPSGRNDGQYF
TRBD1	-	TRBV6-1	15	TRBJ2-4	TGTGCCAGCAGTGGGACAGGGATCGCCAAAAACATTCAGTACTTC	CASSGTGIAKNIQYF
-	-	TRBV29-1	11	TRBJ1-5	TGCAGCGTTGACACGGGCCTTACACAGCATTTT	CSVDTGLTQHF
-	many	TRBV29-1	14	TRBJ2-7	TGCAGCGGTCAGCCAGGGGACGGGGTGTCCGAGCAGTACTTC	CSGQPGDGVSEQYF
-	-	TRBV4-1	16	TRBJ2-2	TGCGCCAGCAGCCAAATGGGTAGGGTTGACACCGGGGAGCTGTTTTTT	CASSQMGRVDTGELFF
TRBD1	few	TRBV28	12	TRBJ2-7	TGTGCCAGCAGTTTGGGACAGGGTGGGCAGTACTTC	CASSLGQGGQYF
-	-	TRBV5-1	14	TRBJ2-2	TGCGCCAGCGGTCTAGTGGACAACACCGGGGAGCTGTTTTTT	CASGLVDNTGELFF
TRBD2	-	TRBV12-3/TRBV12-4	15	TRBJ2-1	TGTGCCAGCAGCAGGACTAGCGGGAGCAACAATGAGCAGTTCTTC	CASSRTSGSNNEQFF
TRBD2	-	TRBV12-3/TRBV12-4	14	TRBJ2-2	TGTGCCAGCGTGGGAGGGCTGTACACCGGGGAGCTGTTTTTT	CASVGGLYTGELFF
-	many	TRBV6-5	15	TRBJ2-1	TGTGCCAGCAGTTACGTGGGACCCACCTACAATGAGCAGTTCTTC	CASSYVGPTYNEQFF
-	few	TRBV25-1	13	TRBJ1-3	TGTGCCAGCAGTGTTTCCTCTGGAAACACCATATATTTT	CASSVSSGNTIYF
-	many	TRBV5-1	14	TRBJ2-3	TGCGCCAGCAGCTTGGACTCCAAGACAGATACGCAGTATTTT	CASSLDSKTDTQYF
TRBD1	many	TRBV6-5	14	TRBJ2-1	TGTGCCAGCAGTTACCTGGACAGGGGCAATGAGCAGTTCTTC	CASSYLDRGNEQFF
-	-	TRBV4-1	15	TRBJ2-3	TGCGCCAGCAGCCAATGGGGACGAATCACAGATACGCAGTATTTT	CASSQWGRITDTQYF
-	-	TRBV12-3/TRBV12-4	12	TRBJ2-1	TGTGCCAGCAGCCCCCCGGTTCAGGGGCAGTTCTTC	CASSPPVQGQFF
-	many	TRBV6-1	12	TRBJ2-1	TGTGCCAGCAGAATGGGACATGCTGAGCAGTTCTTC	CASRMGHAEQFF
TRBD2	few	TRBV27	16	TRBJ2-3	TGTGCCAGCAGTTTAGTTAGCGGGACACCCACAGATACGCAGTATTTT	CASSLVSGTPTDTQYF
-	-	TRBV29-1	10	TRBJ1-1	TGCAGCGTCCGGGTCACTGAAGCTTTCTTT	CSVRVTEAFF
TRBD1	-	TRBV28	17	TRBJ2-1	TGTGCCAGCAGTTTATGGGGGGACAGGGGGGGGCGCAATGAGCAGTTCTTC	CASSLWGDRGGRNEQFF
-	few	TRBV24-1	19	TRBJ2-3	TGTGCCACCAGTGACAATGGTGTGGGACTCGCGAAAAGCACAGATACGCAGTATTTT	CATSDNGVGLAKSTDTQYF
-	-	TRBV25-1	14	TRBJ2-5	TGTGCCAGCGGAGATCTAGGACTCAAAGAGACCCAGTACTTC	CASGDLGLKETQYF
-	-	TRBV29-1	12	TRBJ1-2	TGCAGCGCCCGGGACACGATGCGTGGGTACACCTTC	CSARDTMRGYTF
TRBD2	few	TRBV20-1	15	TRBJ2-5	TGCAGTGCTAGAGATGTACTAGCGGTACAAGAGACCCAGTACTTC	CSARDVLAVQETQYF